One and the same sample provided the 18 T cell receptor beta chains below, sequenced in a study of metastatic and nonmetastatic thyroid tumors. Thyroid surgery was performed in patients who had received no treatment beforehand. TCRdb re-called clones from the PCR reads using MiXCR. The sample contains roughly 70,000 clones, 18% of which appear only once. Sequencing input: blood. The receptors were sampled from a female donor with papillary thyroid cancer or a benign thyroid nodule (not recorded which). Some clones in this sample may be carry-over from other donors' samples.

This clone was picked up many times. The chain joins TRBV9 to TRBJ2-1, with a tentative D call TRBD2 (5 bases). Germline-derived CDR1 and CDR2 are SGDLS and YYNGEE. V gave up 4 bases and J gave up 5 bases, with 22 bases separating them. The CDR3 extends over 17 amino acids. The CDR3 DNA is TGTGCCAGCAGCCCCAGTGGTCGCGGGCCGAGTGACAATGAGCAGTTCTTC. Its protein is CASSPSGRGPSDNEQFF.

This clone was observed at least ten times. The junction and the germline gene differ at one end; a read error may be behind it. At the DNA level, this CDR3 is encoded by other sequences in the same sample as well. The rearrangement links TRBV20-1 to TRBJ1-1; a weak D match, TRBD1 (6 bases). CDR3 size: 13 residues. Per the germline V gene, CDR1 is DFQATT and CDR2 is SNEGSKA (reference sequence). The CDR3 reads CSALGTSNTEAFF. The CDR3 DNA is TGCAGTGCCCTCGGGACATCGAACACCGAAGCTTTCTTT.

This clone was counted ten times or more. This chain connects TRBV5-1 to TRBJ2-7; tentatively, D is TRBD2 (6 bases). CDR3 size: 16 residues. V lost 4 bases and J 2 bases, leaving 19 bases between the germline ends. The germline V gene has CDR1 SGHRS and CDR2 YFSETQ. Here the CDR3 reads CASSPPWRDHTYEQYF. The DNA of the CDR3 is TGCGCCAGCAGCCCCCCTTGGCGGGACCATACCTACGAGCAGTACTTC.

This clone was counted many times. The chain joins TRBV5-1 to TRBJ2-1; 14 bases line up with TRBD2. The CDR3 contains 17 residues. Germline V gene lookup returns CDR1 SGHRS and CDR2 YFSETQ. J was trimmed by 7 bases and V by 3 bases; bases with no gene match: 9. DNA of the CDR3: TGCGCCAGCAGCTGGACTAGCGGGAGGTCAAGGCCGAATGAGCAGTTCTTC. Residues: CASSWTSGRSRPNEQFF.

The CDR3 bases are TGCAGTGCTAGGGGGGACACCGACTACGAGCAGTACTTC. As protein: CSARGDTDYEQYF. The chain uses TRBV20-1 and TRBJ2-7; D may be TRBD1 (6 bases). This CDR3 spans 13 amino acids. CDR1 and CDR2 (germline): DFQATT, SNEGSKA (reference sequence). V lost 3 bases, J lost 3 bases, and 12 bases lay in between.

This clone was picked up many times. The V and J genes are TRBV30 and TRBJ1-1, with unresolved D. The CDR3 runs to 14 residues. The germline V gene encodes CDR1 GTSNPN and CDR2 SVGIG (reference sequence). V was cut by 1 base and J by 5 bases, with 14 bases left in between. CDR3 sequence reads: CAWSGGVWGTEAFF. CDR3 coding DNA: TGTGCCTGGAGTGGCGGCGTTTGGGGAACTGAAGCTTTCTTT.

A few counts support this clone. This chain joins TRBV6-1 and TRBJ1-2, with D perhaps matching TRBD1 (5 bases). This CDR3 has 13 amino acids. Trimming took off 7 bases at V and 0 bases at J, with 9 bases between the two ends. Germline V CDR1 and CDR2: MNHNS, SASEGT. This CDR3 reads CASTQGANYGYTF. In DNA, the CDR3 is TGTGCCAGCACCCAGGGAGCTAACTATGGCTACACCTTC.

This chain connects TRBV6-2 or TRBV6-3 to TRBJ1-2; a weak D match, TRBD1 (6 bases). The germline V gene has CDR1 MNHEY and CDR2 SVGEGT. The CDR3 covers 17 residues. The ends were cut back, 0 bases at V and 4 bases at J, with 18 bases in the middle. CDR3 nucleotide sequence: TGTGCCAGCAGTTACTCGACGACAGGTGCCGCGGGCTATGGCTACACCTTC. Residues: CASSYSTTGAAGYGYTF.

This clone was seen ten or more times. The genes are TRBV19 and TRBJ1-2, with 7 bases fitting TRBD1. Trimming cost V 6 bases and J 0 bases; bases outside gene matches: 10. The germline gives CDR1 LNHDA, CDR2 SQIVND (reference sequence). The CDR3 spans 16 residues. CDR3 amino acids: CASRGLRGAANYGYTF. CDR3 DNA: TGTGCCAGTAGAGGTCTCAGGGGGGCCGCTAACTATGGCTACACCTTC.

At least ten counts were recorded for this clone. CDR3 coding DNA: TGTGCCAGCAGTTCGATAAGGGTTGAAAAACTGTTTTTT. This sequence encodes CASSSIRVEKLFF. This chain uses TRBV12-3 or TRBV12-4 with TRBJ1-4; D gene uncertain. The CDR3 is made up of 13 amino acids. V lost 4 bases and J lost 7, with 10 bases in between.

This clone came up many times. The chain is built from TRBV20-1 and TRBJ2-7, with D maybe TRBD2 (6 bases). The V end was cut by 0 bases, the J end by 0 bases, with 12 bases between. The CDR3 is 15 amino acids. Germline V gene sequence: CDR1 DFQATT, CDR2 SNEGSKA (reference sequence). CDR3 bases: TGCAGTGCTAGAGATACGGCGGGGAGCTCCTACGAGCAGTACTTC. This codes for CSARDTAGSSYEQYF.

The chain couples TRBV6-4 to TRBJ1-2, with TRBD1 matching over 8 bases. This CDR3 region has 17 residues. J was trimmed by 4 bases and V by 5 bases; bases with no gene match: 15. The germline V gene has CDR1 MRHNA and CDR2 SNTAGT. This CDR3 reads CASSPSINRGSLYGYTF. As DNA, the CDR3 is TGTGCCAGCAGTCCCAGCATAAACAGGGGGAGCCTCTATGGCTACACCTTC.

There are many counts of this clone. The gene calls are TRBV12-3 or TRBV12-4 and TRBJ1-2, with TRBD1 identical over 7 bases. V lost 5 bases, J lost 2 bases, and 8 bases stayed unmatched. CDR3 length equals 15 residues. This CDR3 reads CASSPTGSPNYGYTF. The CDR3 DNA reads as TGTGCCAGCAGTCCGACAGGGAGTCCGAACTATGGCTACACCTTC.

This clone was recorded at least ten times. V gene TRBV10-3 combines with J gene TRBJ2-7; no reliable D call. Trimming cost V 2 bases and J 1 base, with 12 bases left between them. This CDR3 has 15 amino acids. The V gene's germline CDR1 is ENHRY and CDR2 SYGVKD. CDR3: CAISETLSPSYEQYF. The CDR3 DNA is TGTGCCATCAGTGAGACACTTTCACCATCCTACGAGCAGTACTTC.

This clone was recorded at least ten times. The rearrangement uses TRBV19 and TRBJ1-5, with D unclear. The germline CDR1 and CDR2 sequences are LNHDA and SQIVND (reference sequence). V was pared by 3 bases and J by 5 bases, with 14 bases between. This CDR3 has 15 amino acids. CDR3 sequence reads: CASSIPTEFDQPQHF. In DNA form, the CDR3 reads TGTGCCAGTAGTATCCCGACGGAGTTTGATCAGCCCCAGCATTTT.

V usage is TRBV20-1 and J usage is TRBJ2-5; 12 bases line up with TRBD2. After removal of 4 bases from V and 2 bases from J, the junction contained 8 bases not matched to a gene. Germline loops: CDR1 DFQATT, CDR2 SNEGSKA (reference sequence). CDR3 length: 16 amino acids. CDR3 region: CSATTSGSSPQETQYF. CDR3 bases: TGCAGTGCTACGACTAGCGGGAGTTCCCCTCAAGAGACCCAGTACTTC.

The table lists this clone with many counts. The chain employs TRBV3-1 and TRBJ2-7; no clear D gene. The germline gives CDR1 LGHDT, CDR2 YNNKEL (reference sequence). CDR3 size: 14 residues. Trimming pared 4 bases from V and 0 bases from J, leaving 10 bases between. The CDR3: CASSRLPSSYEQYF. Here the CDR3 DNA reads TGTGCCAGCAGCCGACTTCCGAGCTCCTACGAGCAGTACTTC.

This clone was detected many times. The J gene is TRBJ2-3, the V gene TRBV3-1; D might be TRBD1 (6 bases). This CDR3 has 15 residues. CDR1 is LGHDT and CDR2 is YNNKEL in the germline V gene (reference sequence). The ends were cut back, 4 bases at V and 2 bases at J, with 13 bases in the middle. CDR3 coding DNA: TGTGCCAGCAGCCCTCGGGACACTTACACAGATACGCAGTATTTT. Translated: CASSPRDTYTDTQYF.